This TCR beta chain emerged from a study of cytomegalovirus exposure and HLA in healthy donors (dated by TCRdb to the late 2010s). For the wider study: According to an earlier analysis of a few hundred of the donors, some 180 million T cells yielded some 120 million unique TCR beta sequences and around 280 Gb of sequence data. Roughly 290 gigabases of sequencing data and around 80 million unique TCR sequences made up an early release that covered some 640 HLA-typed donors. The genetic ancestry cluster associated with self-reported Caucasian donors included around four fifths of the 398 genotyped donors. The study aimed to test whether signatures of past pathogen exposure could be identified by cataloging public T cell receptors. Using immunosequencing, the study profiled T cell repertoires from fewer than 850 subjects and related those repertoires to cytomegalovirus serostatus. Along with the 666-subject first cohort, a separate validation cohort of approximately 110 different subjects was used. To predict cytomegalovirus infection status, the study brought together high-throughput TCR immunosequencing, statistical association of individual TCRs with disease status, and machine learning. A later analysis re-analyzed previously published TCR beta repertoires from 666 donors and added high-resolution HLA genotyping to study TCR occurrence patterns. In the later analysis, no new phenotypic data were used to find candidate immune exposures; instead, reliance was placed on TCR beta sequences and their occurrence across donors. An earlier analysis of around 580 of the donors used high-throughput TCR beta sequencing to judge whether each TCR beta V gene segment behaved as functional or pseudogenic. Donor age, sex, ethnicity and CMV serostatus were compiled together with the repertoire data. In a later genetic analysis, genome-wide SNP genotypes for 398 of the 666 donors were used, and that subset was treated as a discovery cohort. All discovery cohort repertoires had been generated using a single sequencing platform. Class I and class II HLA loci were covered by the typing at four-digit resolution. Typing coverage varied by locus: about 620-630 donors for A, B, C, DRB1 and DQB1; roughly 520 for DQA1; 600 to 610 for DPA1; more than 450 for DPB1. Roughly 5 DR-DQ haplotypes were handled as single units for association and clustering, since linkage in the cohort was strong. On average, roughly 250,000 unique TCR beta nucleotide sequences were sequenced per donor among some 430 genotyped donors of the cohort, with around 19% of those sequences being non-productive. The full study reports these points: A later genetic analysis associated a missense DCLRE1C variant with V-gene and J-gene trimming of TCR beta chains, and an independent cohort replicated the association. The 87-base-pair reads could not distinguish some IMGT-functional V segments, including TRBV6-2 and TRBV6-3, so those segments were excluded. A group of highly shared sequence variants was considered likely to be a technical artifact of the sequencing pipeline. Because HLA typing was unavailable for some donors at each locus, only the typed subset was used in association tests. The presence/absence analyses assumed that sequencing depth was roughly uniform across donors, and that assumption may not be true. Most CMV-associated TCR beta chains appeared to be HLA-restricted in a later analysis, and the HLA associations seemed to be driven largely by CMV exposure. Because counts were too low, more than 15 rarely observed V segments, including chromosome 9 orphons, were excluded from the earlier analysis of several hundred of the donors. Compared with the roughly 670-donor mean, donors in an Asian-associated ancestry cluster had fewer N-insertions in productive TCRs, according to a later genetic analysis. CMV serostatus was the only immune exposure information available for the cohort. At a false discovery rate of 0.05, a later analysis linked some 17,000 TCR beta sequences to specific HLA alleles. According to a later analysis, parvovirus B19, influenza, CMV and Epstein-Barr virus appeared linked to several top co-occurrence clusters. An earlier analysis of approximately 600 of the donors showed that most TCR beta V segments appeared in productive rearrangements either about 87% or about 30% of the time, which broadly matched IMGT annotations. The classifier was reported to diagnose cytomegalovirus status with high specificity and sensitivity in both the original and validation cohorts. While some public TCRs were present in many individuals, most TCR sequences turned up only very rarely across donors. In a later analysis, HLA-associated TCR beta chains were found to be more clonally expanded and to have lower generation probabilities than equally common non-associated chains. Assigning TCR associations to individual alleles was difficult when HLA alleles, especially DR and DQ, strongly co-occurred. In a later analysis, TCR association rates were found to vary across HLA loci, with the most associated TCRs seen for DRB1 alleles and the fewest for HLA-C alleles. A few of the identified cytomegalovirus-associated TCR beta chains were confirmed in vitro to be specific for cytomegalovirus antigens. Correlated functional status among segregating V segments might be attributable to linkage disequilibrium, but an unknown experimental factor could not be ruled out. The cohort was sequenced for TCR beta chains only, and without alpha or paired-chain data the features that could be detected were limited. A further reported finding was that TCR beta sequences accurately predicted the HLA-A and HLA-B alleles for most subjects in the first cohort. According to the authors, the approach could potentially be generalized to other disease states and immunological phenotypes. In the study, 150 to 200 TCR beta chains were listed as associated with cytomegalovirus.

Preparation of the library involved the immunoSEQ multiplex PCR assay. A mixture of 60 forward primers for TCR Vbeta segments and 13 reverse primers for TCR Jbeta segments was used in the multiplex PCR. The CDR3 region of rearranged TCR beta genes was amplified from genomic DNA with a multiplex PCR assay. Amplified TCR beta libraries were sequenced as 87-base-pair reads on the Illumina HiSeq System. The study's own analysis went as follows. In a later analysis, tens of millions of unique TCR beta chains were counted across the roughly 670 repertoires, and roughly 10 million of these chains were shared by at least two donors. Raw reads were error-corrected and collapsed into unique sequences by a nearest-neighbor algorithm in which closely related sequences were merged to remove PCR and sequencing errors. V, D and J gene segments were assigned by aligning CDR3 sequences to IMGT reference sequences. For a sequence to be retained, at least a six-nucleotide match to both a V gene segment and a J gene segment was required. A rearrangement was called productive if the CDR3 had no stop codons and remained in frame with V and J, and every other rearrangement was called non-productive. Following IMGT convention, CDR3 was defined as the stretch from the second conserved V-encoded cysteine to the conserved J-encoded phenylalanine. The earlier analysis of about 610 of the donors excluded any sequence lacking an unambiguous match to a single V gene segment. An earlier analysis of a few hundred of the donors classified V segments as functional when productive rearrangements were above 56.7% and as segregating when the standard deviation between donors was above 5%. To diagnose cytomegalovirus status from the catalog of TCR beta chain sequences, a statistical classification framework was built. In a later analysis, TCR nucleotide sequences were compared against IMGT/GENE-DB human TR gene sequences so that V and J genes could be assigned. In a later analysis, CDR3 sequences and most-parsimonious VDJ recombination scenarios were assigned using the TCRdist pipeline. In a later analysis, each TCR beta chain was defined by its CDR3 amino acid sequence together with its V-gene family, and reads lacking a unique V-gene family were excluded. To address suspected cross-contamination and a sequencing artifact, a later analysis removed several hundred highly shared, low-generation-probability nucleotide sequences. In a later analysis, a clonal expansion index for each public chain was calculated from normalized within-repertoire ranks of inferred template counts. A later analysis computed generation probabilities with a VDJ recombination model fitted to out-of-frame rearrangements, and checked the results against IGoR. A later analysis scored TCR-TCR, TCR-HLA and TCR-CMV co-occurrence with hypergeometric tests, applying a repertoire-size bias correction to TCR pairs. A later analysis estimated false discovery rates by permuting HLA or CMV assignments 20 times. A later analysis grouped co-occurring TCRs with DBSCAN, adding TCRdist sequence similarity when clustering within HLA-allele-positive subsets. For co-occurrence clustering, repertoires with fewer than 30,000 or more than 120,000 public chains were excluded, along with a handful of repertoires with anomalous nucleotide sharing. TCRdb took over this immuneACCESS table, retaining in-frame rearrangements with V and J assigned. Such tables are incomplete; in checked studies, under half of the missing clones stem from an unresolved V gene, and the remainder is unexplained. The V and J calls and clone size are taken from that table; D and trimming were inferred from the DNA. This sample has some 150,000 clones in its table, and around 80% of those were observed once. In total, the top ten clones hold 4.5% to 5.5% of the sample.

Trimmed from V: 5 bases; trimmed from J: 6 bases; junction bases lacking a gene match: 15. Via the germline V gene, CDR1 is SGHTA and CDR2 FQGNSA. The CDR3 contains 16 residues, cysteine and phenylalanine counted. Of the read, only the CDR3 DNA is kept; its 48 bases are in frame from base 1. The cohort consisted of 670 or so healthy bone marrow donors. All cohort members were sampled while nominally healthy, although unrecorded immune exposures were likely present. The donor tested CMV seropositive, placing the donor among the 290 or so seropositive members of the cohort. Each donor provided a peripheral blood sample, and peripheral blood mononuclear cells were used for TCR beta sequencing. The Qiagen DNeasy Blood Extraction Kit was used to extract genomic DNA from the blood cell samples. The table lists this clone with a count of one. Its antigen is not yet known. Per-base qualities were not stored, and no clone one base away is much larger.

Source material: PBMCs. In this chain, TRBV7-2 is recombined with TRBJ2-5, and TRBD2 matches 7 of the central bases. This receptor was identified in a woman between 50 and 59 years old in good health and CMV-seropositive. The nucleotide sequence reads TGTGCCAGCAGCCCTACCGGAAGCGGGGTGATTAAGACCCAGTACTTC. This is translated as CASSPTGSGVIKTQYF.